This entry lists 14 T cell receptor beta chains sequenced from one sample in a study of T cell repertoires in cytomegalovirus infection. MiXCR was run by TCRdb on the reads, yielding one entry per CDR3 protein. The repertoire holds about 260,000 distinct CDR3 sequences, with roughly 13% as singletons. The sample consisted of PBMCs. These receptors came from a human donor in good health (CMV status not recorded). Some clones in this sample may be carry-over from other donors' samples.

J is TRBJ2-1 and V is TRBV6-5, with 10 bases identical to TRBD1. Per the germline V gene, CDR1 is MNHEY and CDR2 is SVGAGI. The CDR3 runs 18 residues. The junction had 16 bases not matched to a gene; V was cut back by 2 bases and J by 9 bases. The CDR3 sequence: CASSYRILSGTGVGEQFF. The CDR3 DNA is TGTGCCAGCAGTTACCGGATCCTATCTGGGACAGGGGTTGGTGAGCAGTTCTTC.

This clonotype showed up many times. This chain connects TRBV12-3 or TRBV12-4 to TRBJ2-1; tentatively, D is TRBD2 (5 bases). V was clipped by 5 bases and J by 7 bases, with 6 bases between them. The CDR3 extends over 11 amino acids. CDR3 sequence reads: CASSEGNEQFF. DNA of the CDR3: TGTGCCAGCAGTGAGGGTAATGAGCAGTTCTTC.

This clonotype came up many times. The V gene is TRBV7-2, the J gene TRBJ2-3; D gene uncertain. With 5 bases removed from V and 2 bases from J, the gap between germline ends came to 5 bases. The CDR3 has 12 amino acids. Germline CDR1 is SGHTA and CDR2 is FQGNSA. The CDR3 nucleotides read TGTGCCAGCAGCCCCCCCACAGATACGCAGTATTTT. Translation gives CASSPPTDTQYF.

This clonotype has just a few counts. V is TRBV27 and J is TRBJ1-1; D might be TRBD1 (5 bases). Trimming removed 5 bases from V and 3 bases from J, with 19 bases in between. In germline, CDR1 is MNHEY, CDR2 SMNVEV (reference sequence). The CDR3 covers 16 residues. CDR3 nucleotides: TGTGCCAGCAGTCCCCCACGTGGAGGGGTCTACACTGAAGCTTTCTTT. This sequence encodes CASSPPRGGVYTEAFF.

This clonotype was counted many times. This CDR3 reads CASSSIAHYEQYF. The CDR3 nucleotides are TGTGCCAGCAGCTCTATAGCCCATTACGAGCAGTACTTC. This chain connects TRBV7-8 to TRBJ2-7; D call uncertain. The CDR3 length is 13 residues. Germline V gene lookup returns CDR1 SGHVS and CDR2 FQNEAQ. The germline V and J ends were trimmed by 4 bases and 4 bases, with 11 bases remaining between them. Variable domain in full (rest from reference TRBV7-8 and TRBJ2-7): GAGVSQSPRYKVAKRGQDVALRCDPISGHVSLFWYQQALGQGPEFLTYFQNEAQLDKSGLPSDRFFAERPEGSVSTLKIQRTQQEDSAVYLCASSSIAHYEQYFGPGTRLTVT.

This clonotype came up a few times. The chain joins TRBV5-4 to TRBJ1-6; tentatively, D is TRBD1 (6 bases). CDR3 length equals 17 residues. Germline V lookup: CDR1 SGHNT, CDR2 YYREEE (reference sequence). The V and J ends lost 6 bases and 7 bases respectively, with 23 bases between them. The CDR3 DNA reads TGTGCCAGCACCCGGGGGGCCGACCGAGGGAGAAATTCACCCCTCCACTTT. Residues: CASTRGADRGRNSPLHF.

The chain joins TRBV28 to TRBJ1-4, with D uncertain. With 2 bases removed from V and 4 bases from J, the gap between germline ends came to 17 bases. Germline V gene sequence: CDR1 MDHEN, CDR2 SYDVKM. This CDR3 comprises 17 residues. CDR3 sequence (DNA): TGTGCCAGCAGTTTAGCGGCGCGGGTAGGCCGTAATGAAAAACTGTTTTTT. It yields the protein CASSLAARVGRNEKLFF.

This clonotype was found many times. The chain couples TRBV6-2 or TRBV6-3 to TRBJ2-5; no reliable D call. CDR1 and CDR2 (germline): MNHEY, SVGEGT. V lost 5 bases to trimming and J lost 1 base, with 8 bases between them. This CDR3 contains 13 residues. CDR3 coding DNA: TGTGCCAGCAGTGGCCCAACCCAAGAGACCCAGTACTTC. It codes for CASSGPTQETQYF.

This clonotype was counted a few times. CDR3 coding DNA: TGTGCCAGCAGCTTAGGCGTGCTCGGGACGTTGAAGTACGAGCAGTACTTC. It encodes CASSLGVLGTLKYEQYF. V and J are TRBV7-2 and TRBJ2-7; D may correspond to TRBD1 or TRBD2 (5 bases each). CDR1 is SGHTA, CDR2 FQGNSA, per germline. The CDR3 has 17 residues. The V gene lost 1 base and the J gene lost 4 bases, with 20 bases spanning the gap. The full variable domain, with the rest looked up from reference TRBV7-2 and TRBJ2-7, is GAGVSQSPSNKVTEKGKDVELRCDPISGHTALYWYRQSLGQGLEFLIYFQGNSAPDKSGLPSDRFSAERTGGSVSTLTIQRTQQEDSAVYLCASSLGVLGTLKYEQYFGPGTRLTVT.

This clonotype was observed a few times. The CDR3 sequence is CASSLLRQGFTGELFF. CDR3 DNA sequence: TGTGCCAGCAGCTTACTACGGCAGGGTTTCACCGGGGAGCTGTTTTTT. This chain connects TRBV7-2 to TRBJ2-2, with D possibly TRBD1 on 5 matching bases. This CDR3 spans 16 amino acids. The V and J ends lost 2 bases and 4 bases respectively, with 14 bases between them. Germline V gene data show CDR1 as SGHTA and CDR2 as FQGNSA. Filled out from reference TRBV7-2 and TRBJ2-2, the complete variable domain reads GAGVSQSPSNKVTEKGKDVELRCDPISGHTALYWYRQSLGQGLEFLIYFQGNSAPDKSGLPSDRFSAERTGGSVSTLTIQRTQQEDSAVYLCASSLLRQGFTGELFFGEGSRLTVL.

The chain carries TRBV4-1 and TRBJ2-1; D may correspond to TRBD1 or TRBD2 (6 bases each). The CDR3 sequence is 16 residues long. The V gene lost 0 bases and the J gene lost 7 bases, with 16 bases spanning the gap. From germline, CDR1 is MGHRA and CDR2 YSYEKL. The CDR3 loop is CASSQDFRGTRNEQFF. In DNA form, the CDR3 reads TGCGCCAGCAGCCAAGATTTCCGCGGGACAAGGAATGAGCAGTTCTTC.

Here the CDR3 DNA reads TGCGCCAGCCCTTGGAGAGGTAGCTATGGCTACACCTTC. Protein sequence: CASPWRGSYGYTF. The rearrangement links TRBV5-1 to TRBJ1-2, with D uncertain. In germline, CDR1 is SGHRS, CDR2 YFSETQ. V was clipped by 7 bases and J by 4 bases, with 14 bases between them. The CDR3 extends over 13 amino acids.

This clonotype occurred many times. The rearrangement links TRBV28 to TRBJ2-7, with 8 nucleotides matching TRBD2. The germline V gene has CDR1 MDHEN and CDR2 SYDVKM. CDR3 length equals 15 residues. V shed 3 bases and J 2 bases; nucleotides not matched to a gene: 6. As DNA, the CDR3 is TGTGCCAGCAGTTTCCTGACTAGCGCGACCTACGAGCAGTACTTC. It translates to CASSFLTSATYEQYF. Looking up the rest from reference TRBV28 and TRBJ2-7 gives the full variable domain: DVKVTQSSRYLVKRTGEKVFLECVQDMDHENMFWYRQDPGLGLRLIYFSYDVKMKEKGDIPEGYSVSREKKERFSLILESASTNQTSMYLCASSFLTSATYEQYFGPGTRLTVT.

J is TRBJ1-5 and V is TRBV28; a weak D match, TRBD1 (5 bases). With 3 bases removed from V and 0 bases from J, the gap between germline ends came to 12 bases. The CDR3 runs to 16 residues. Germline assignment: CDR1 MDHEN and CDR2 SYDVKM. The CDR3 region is CASSFAGRGSNQPQHF. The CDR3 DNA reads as TGTGCCAGCAGTTTCGCGGGGCGGGGTAGCAATCAGCCCCAGCATTTT. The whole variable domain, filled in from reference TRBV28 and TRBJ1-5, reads DVKVTQSSRYLVKRTGEKVFLECVQDMDHENMFWYRQDPGLGLRLIYFSYDVKMKEKGDIPEGYSVSREKKERFSLILESASTNQTSMYLCASSFAGRGSNQPQHFGDGTRLSIL.